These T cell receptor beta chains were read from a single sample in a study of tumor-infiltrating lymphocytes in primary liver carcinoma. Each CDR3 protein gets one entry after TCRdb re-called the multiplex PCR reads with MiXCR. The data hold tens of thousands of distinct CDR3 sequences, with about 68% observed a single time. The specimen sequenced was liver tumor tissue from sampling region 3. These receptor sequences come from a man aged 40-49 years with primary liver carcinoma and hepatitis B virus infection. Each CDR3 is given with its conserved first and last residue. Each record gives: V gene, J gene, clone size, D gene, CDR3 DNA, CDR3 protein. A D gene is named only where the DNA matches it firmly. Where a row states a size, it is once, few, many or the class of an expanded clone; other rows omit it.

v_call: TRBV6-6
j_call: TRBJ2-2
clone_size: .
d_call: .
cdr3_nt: TGTGCCAGCACCCTATCCTCCGGGGAGCTGTTTTTT
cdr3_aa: CASTLSSGELFF

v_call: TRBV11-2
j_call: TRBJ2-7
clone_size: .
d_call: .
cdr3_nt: TGTGCCAACAGATTAATTGACACTGCCTACGAGCAGTACTTC
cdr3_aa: CANRLIDTAYEQYF

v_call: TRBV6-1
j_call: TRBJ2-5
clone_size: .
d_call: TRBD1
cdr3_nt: TGTGCCACTAGTAAACCCGGGACAGCCGAGACCCAGTACTTC
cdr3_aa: CATSKPGTAETQYF

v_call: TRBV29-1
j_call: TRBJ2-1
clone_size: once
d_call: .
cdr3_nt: TGCGGCGTTGGAGGAGTAGCGGTCGGGAATGAGCAGTTCTTC
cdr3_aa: CGVGGVAVGNEQFF

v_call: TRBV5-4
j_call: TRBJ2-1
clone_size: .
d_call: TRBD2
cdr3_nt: TGTGTCAGCAGCCTGGATAGCGGGAGTTTATACTATGAGCAGTTCTTC
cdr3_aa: CVSSLDSGSLYYEQFF

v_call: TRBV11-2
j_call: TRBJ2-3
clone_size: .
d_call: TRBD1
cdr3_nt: TGTGCCAGCAGCTTAGATCTAGGGACAGGGGCAAACGATACGCAGTATTTT
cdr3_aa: CASSLDLGTGANDTQYF

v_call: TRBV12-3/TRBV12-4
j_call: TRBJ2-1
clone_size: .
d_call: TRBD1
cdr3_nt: TGTGCCAGCACCTTAGAGGGGGCGAATGAGCAGTTCTTC
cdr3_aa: CASTLEGANEQFF

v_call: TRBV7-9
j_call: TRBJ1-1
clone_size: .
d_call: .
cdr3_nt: TGTGCCAGCAGACTCGTCGTCGGGGATGAAGCTTTCTTT
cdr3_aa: CASRLVVGDEAFF

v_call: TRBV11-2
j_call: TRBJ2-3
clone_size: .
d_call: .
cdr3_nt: TGTGCCGGAGGGTCACGGGGGTCCGCAGATACGCAGTATTTT
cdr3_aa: CAGGSRGSADTQYF

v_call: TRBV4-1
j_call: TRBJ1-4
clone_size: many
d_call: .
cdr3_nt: TGCGCCAGCAGCCAAGGGCAGGGTACGGAACTGTTTTTT
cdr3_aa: CASSQGQGTELFF

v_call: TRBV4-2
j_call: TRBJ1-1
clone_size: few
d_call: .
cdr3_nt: TGTGCCAGTAACCAAGACCAGAGGAACACTGAAGCTTTCTTT
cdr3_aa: CASNQDQRNTEAFF

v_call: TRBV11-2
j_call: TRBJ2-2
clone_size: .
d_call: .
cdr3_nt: TGTGCCAGCAGCGTGGTGGCGCTAGCGAGAACCGGGGAGCTGTTTTTT
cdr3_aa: CASSVVALARTGELFF

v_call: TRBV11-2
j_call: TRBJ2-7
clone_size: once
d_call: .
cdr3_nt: TGTGTCAGCAGCTTAGGCAGGAGGCTTACCTACGGGCAGTACTTC
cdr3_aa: CVSSLGRRLTYGQYF

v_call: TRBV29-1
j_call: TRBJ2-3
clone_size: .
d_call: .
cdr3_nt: TGCAGCGTTGGGTACCAGGGCCACGGCTACACAGATACGCATTATTTT
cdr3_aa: CSVGYQGHGYTDTHYF

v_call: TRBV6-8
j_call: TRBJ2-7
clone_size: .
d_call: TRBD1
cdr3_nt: TGTGCCATCAGTTGGGGACAGGTCACTACGAGAGAGCAATACTTC
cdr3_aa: CAISWGQVTTREQYF

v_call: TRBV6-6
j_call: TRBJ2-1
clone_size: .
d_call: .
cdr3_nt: TGTACCGGCAGATCCTCCGCGGAGGGATGGGAGCAGTTCTTC
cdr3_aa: CTGRSSAEGWEQFF

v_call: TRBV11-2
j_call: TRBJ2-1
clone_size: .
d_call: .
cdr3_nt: TGTGCCAGCACCTTTGACCCTAGGAGGATCGGGGGTTACAATGAGCAGTTCTTC
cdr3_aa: CASTFDPRRIGGYNEQFF

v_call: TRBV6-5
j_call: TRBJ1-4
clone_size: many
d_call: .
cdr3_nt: TGTGCCAGCAGTTACTGGGGGGCGAATGACGAAAAACTGTTTTTT
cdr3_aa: CASSYWGANDEKLFF

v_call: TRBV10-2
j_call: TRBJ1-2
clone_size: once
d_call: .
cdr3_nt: TGCGCCAGCAGGAAGGATAGCGGGGATGGCTACACCTTC
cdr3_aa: CASRKDSGDGYTF

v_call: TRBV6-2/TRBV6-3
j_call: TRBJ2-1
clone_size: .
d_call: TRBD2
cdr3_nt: TGTGCCAGTACTAGCGGGAGCTCCTACGAGCAGTTCTTC
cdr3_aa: CASTSGSSYEQFF

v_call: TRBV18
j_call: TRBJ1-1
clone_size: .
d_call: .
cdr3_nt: TGTGCCAGCTCACTTACGAACACTGAAGCTTTCTTT
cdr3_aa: CASSLTNTEAFF

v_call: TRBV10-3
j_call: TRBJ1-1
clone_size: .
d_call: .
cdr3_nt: TGTGCCTTCAATGAGTCGTTGGGCGGAGCTTTCTTT
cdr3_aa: CAFNESLGGAFF

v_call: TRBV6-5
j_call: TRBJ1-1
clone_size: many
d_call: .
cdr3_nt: TGTGCCAGCAGTCCTTTTATCCCGAACACTGAAGCTTTCTTT
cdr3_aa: CASSPFIPNTEAFF

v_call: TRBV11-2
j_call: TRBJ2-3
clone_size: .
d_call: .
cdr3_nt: TGTGCCAGCAGCACGGACCTTACAGATACGCAGTATTTT
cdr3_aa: CASSTDLTDTQYF

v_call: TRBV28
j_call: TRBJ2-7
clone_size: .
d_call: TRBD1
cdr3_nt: TGTGCCCGTAGTCGGACAGGGGTGACCTACGAGCAGTACTTC
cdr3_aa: CARSRTGVTYEQYF

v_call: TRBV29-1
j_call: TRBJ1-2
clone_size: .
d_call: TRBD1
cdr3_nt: TGCAGCGCTTCGGACAGGGTTGTTGACTACACCTTC
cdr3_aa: CSASDRVVDYTF

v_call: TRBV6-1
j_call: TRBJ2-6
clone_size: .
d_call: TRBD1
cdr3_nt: TGTGCCAGCACTAGGGTTGACAGGGGGTTTCTAGCTGGGGCCAACGTCCTGACTTTC
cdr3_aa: CASTRVDRGFLAGANVLTF

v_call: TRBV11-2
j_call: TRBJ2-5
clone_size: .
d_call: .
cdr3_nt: TGTGTCAGCGGCGAAGGGGGGGAAGGAGAAACCCAGTACTTC
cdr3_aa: CVSGEGGEGETQYF

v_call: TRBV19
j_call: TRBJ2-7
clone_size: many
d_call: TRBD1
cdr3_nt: TGTGCCAGTAGTGTGACAGGGTCGGTCGACGAGCAGTACTTC
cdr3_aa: CASSVTGSVDEQYF

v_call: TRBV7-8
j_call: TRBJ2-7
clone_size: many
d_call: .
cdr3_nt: TGTGCCAGCAGCTTACACTCGGACACTTTCTACGAGCAGTACTTC
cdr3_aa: CASSLHSDTFYEQYF

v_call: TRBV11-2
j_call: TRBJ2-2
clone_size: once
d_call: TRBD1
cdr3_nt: TGTGTCAGCAGCTTATTAGAGGGGGCCGGGGAGTTGTTTTTT
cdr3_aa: CVSSLLEGAGELFF

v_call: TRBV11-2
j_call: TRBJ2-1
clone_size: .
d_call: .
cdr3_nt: TGTGTCAGCAGCCACTCCTACCGGGGTCCCGTAAAACAGGTTCGCTCCTACAATGAGCAGTTCTTC
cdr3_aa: CVSSHSYRGPVKQVRSYNEQFF

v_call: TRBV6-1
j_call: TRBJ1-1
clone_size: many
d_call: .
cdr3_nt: TGTGCCACAAGATCGGGGGGTGTAAACACTGAAGCTTTCTTT
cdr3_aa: CATRSGGVNTEAFF

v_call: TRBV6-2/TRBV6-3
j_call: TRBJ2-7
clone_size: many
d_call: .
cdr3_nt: TGTGCCAGCATCCAAAACCTTACAGGGACCAACGAGCAGTACTTC
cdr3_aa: CASIQNLTGTNEQYF

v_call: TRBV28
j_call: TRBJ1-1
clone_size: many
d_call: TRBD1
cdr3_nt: TGTGCCAGCAGTTTCGGGACAGGGGGCACTGAAGCTTTCTTT
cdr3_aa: CASSFGTGGTEAFF

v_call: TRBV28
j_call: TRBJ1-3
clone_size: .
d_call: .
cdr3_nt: TGTGCCAGCTGGACGGATAGTCCTGGAAACACCATATATTTT
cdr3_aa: CASWTDSPGNTIYF